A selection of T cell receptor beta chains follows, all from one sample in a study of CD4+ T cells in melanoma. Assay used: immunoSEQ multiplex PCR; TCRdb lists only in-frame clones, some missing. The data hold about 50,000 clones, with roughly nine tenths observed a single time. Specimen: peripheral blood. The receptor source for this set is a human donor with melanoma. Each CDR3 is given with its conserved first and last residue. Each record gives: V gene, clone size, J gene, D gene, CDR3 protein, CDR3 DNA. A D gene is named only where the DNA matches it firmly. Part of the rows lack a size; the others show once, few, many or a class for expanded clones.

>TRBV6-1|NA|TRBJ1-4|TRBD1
CACRDRGREEKLFF
TGTGCCTGCCGGGACAGGGGAAGAGAAGAAAAACTGTTTTTT
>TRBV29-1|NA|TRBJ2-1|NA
CSVEVYNEQFF
TGCAGCGTTGAGGTATACAATGAGCAGTTCTTC
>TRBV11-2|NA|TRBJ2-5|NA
CASSLVAGYETQYF
TGTGCCAGCAGCTTAGTGGCGGGGTACGAGACCCAGTACTTC
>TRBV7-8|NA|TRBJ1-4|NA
CASSLSELNEKLFF
TGTGCCAGCAGCTTGTCAGAGCTTAATGAAAAACTGTTTTTT
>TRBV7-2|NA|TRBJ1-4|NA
CASSSTRIRDSGEKLFF
TGTGCCAGCAGCTCAACCAGGATTAGGGACTCGGGTGAAAAACTGTTTTTT
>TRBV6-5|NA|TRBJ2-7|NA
CASSPYRFYEQCF
TGTGCCAGCAGTCCATACAGGTTCTACGAGCAGTGCTTC
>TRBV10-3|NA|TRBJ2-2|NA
CAISESSLSGELFF
TGTGCCATCAGTGAGTCGAGCTTGTCCGGGGAGCTGTTTTTT
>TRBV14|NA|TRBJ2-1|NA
CASSSSYLRNEQFF
TGTGCCAGCAGCAGTTCTTATCTGAGGAATGAGCAGTTCTTC
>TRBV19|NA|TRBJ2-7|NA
CASSPEPSTTRLQYF
TGTGCCAGTAGTCCGGAGCCGTCCACCACACGTTTGCAGTACTTC
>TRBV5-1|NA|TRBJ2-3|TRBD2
CASSSLAGGSDTQYF
TGCGCCAGCAGCTCGCTCGCGGGGGGGTCGGATACGCAGTATTTT
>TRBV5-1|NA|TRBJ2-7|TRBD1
CASSLPPGQGPYEQYF
TGCGCCAGCAGCTTACCACCGGGACAGGGGCCCTACGAGCAGTACTTC
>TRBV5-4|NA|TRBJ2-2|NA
CASSPMDTGELFF
TGTGCCAGCAGCCCAATGGACACCGGGGAGCTGTTTTTT
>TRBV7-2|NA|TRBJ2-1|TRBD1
CASSLDRGRHNEQFF
TGTGCCAGCAGCCTGGACAGGGGGCGACACAATGAGCAGTTCTTC
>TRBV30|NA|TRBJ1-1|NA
CAWRLQGAAFF
TGTGCCTGGAGACTCCAGGGCGCAGCTTTCTTT
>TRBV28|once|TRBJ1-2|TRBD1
CASSLFKADRDGYGYTF
TGTGCCAGCAGTTTATTCAAAGCGGACAGGGACGGCTATGGCTACACCTTC
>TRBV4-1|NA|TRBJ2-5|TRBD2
CASSQEWGVSGGARGETQYF
TGCGCCAGCAGCCAAGAATGGGGAGTAAGCGGGGGGGCACGAGGGGAGACCCAGTACTTC
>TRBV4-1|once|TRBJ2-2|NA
CASSQVPARGTGELFF
TGCGCCAGCAGCCAAGTGCCCGCTCGGGGGACCGGGGAGCTGTTTTTT
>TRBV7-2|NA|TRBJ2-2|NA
CASSYTSMAGAGGELFF
TGTGCCAGCAGCTACACGTCCATGGCGGGGGCGGGCGGGGAGCTGTTTTTT
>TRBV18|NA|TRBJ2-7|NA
CASSPDSYEQYF
TGTGCCAGCTCACCTGACAGTTACGAGCAGTACTTC
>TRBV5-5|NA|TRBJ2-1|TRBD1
CASSYRQGAGSSYNEQFF
TGTGCCAGCAGCTATCGACAGGGGGCCGGAAGCTCCTACAATGAGCAGTTCTTC
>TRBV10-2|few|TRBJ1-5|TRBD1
CASSEGTGNQPQHF
TGCGCCAGCAGTGAAGGGACAGGCAATCAGCCCCAGCATTTT
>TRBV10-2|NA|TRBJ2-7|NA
CASSEPSYEQYF
TGCGCCAGCAGTGAGCCAAGTTACGAGCAGTACTTC
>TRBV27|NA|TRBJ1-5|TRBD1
CASSTGQGAKQPQHF
TGTGCCAGCAGTACGGGACAGGGGGCCAAACAGCCCCAGCATTTT
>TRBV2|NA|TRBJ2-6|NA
CAILEASAGANVLTF
TGTGCCATCCTCGAGGCCAGCGCTGGGGCCAACGTCCTGACTTTC
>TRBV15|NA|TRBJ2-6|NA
CATSRDFGFTGANVLTF
TGTGCCACCAGCAGAGATTTCGGTTTCACTGGGGCCAACGTCCTGACTTTC
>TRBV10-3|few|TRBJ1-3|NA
CAISGGDARGNTIYF
TGTGCCATCAGTGGGGGAGATGCGCGTGGAAACACCATATATTTT
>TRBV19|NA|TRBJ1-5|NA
CASTYRSATTNQPQHF
TGTGCCAGTACCTATCGGAGCGCGACAACCAATCAGCCCCAGCATTTT
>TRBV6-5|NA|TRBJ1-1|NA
CASSYSIVTEAFF
TGTGCCAGCAGTTACTCGATAGTAACTGAAGCTTTCTTT
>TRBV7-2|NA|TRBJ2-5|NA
CASSKQGLGETQYF
TGTGCCAGCAGCAAACAGGGCTTGGGGGAGACCCAGTACTTC
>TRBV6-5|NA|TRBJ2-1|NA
CASSTPKSSYNEQFF
TGTGCCAGCAGTACTCCTAAGAGCTCCTACAATGAGCAGTTCTTC